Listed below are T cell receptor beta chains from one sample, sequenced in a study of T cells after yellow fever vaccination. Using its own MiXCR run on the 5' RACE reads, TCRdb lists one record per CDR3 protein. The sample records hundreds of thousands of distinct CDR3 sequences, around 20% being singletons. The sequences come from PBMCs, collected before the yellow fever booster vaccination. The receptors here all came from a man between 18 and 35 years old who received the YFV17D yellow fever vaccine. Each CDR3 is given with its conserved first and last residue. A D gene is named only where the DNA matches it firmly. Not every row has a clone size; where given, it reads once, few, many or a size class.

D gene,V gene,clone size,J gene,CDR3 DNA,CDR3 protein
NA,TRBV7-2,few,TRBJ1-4,TGTGCCAGCAGCTCCAGGGGATTGGGTGAAAAACTGTTTTTT,CASSSRGLGEKLFF
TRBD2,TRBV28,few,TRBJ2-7,TGTGCCAGCAGTAACCTAGCGGGGGCCTACGAGCAGTACTTC,CASSNLAGAYEQYF
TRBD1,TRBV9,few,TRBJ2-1,TGTGCCAGCAGCGGAGGGGGACAGGGCTATGAGCAGTTCTTC,CASSGGGQGYEQFF
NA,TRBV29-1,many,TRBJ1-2,TGCAGCGTTAGTATCGGGGGAAATAACTATGGCTACACCTTC,CSVSIGGNNYGYTF
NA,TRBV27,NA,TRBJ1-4,TGTGCCAGCAGGGACTCGGCGGCGGATGAAAAACTGTTTTTT,CASRDSAADEKLFF
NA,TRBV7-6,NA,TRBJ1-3,TGTGCCAGCAGCAGCCTCAGTGGCTTGGACACCATATATTTT,CASSSLSGLDTIYF
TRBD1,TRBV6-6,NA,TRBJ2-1,TGTGCCAGCATCTTACAGGGGGAGCAGTTCTTC,CASILQGEQFF
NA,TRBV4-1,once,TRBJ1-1,TGCGCCAGCAGCCAGGGCGGACAGACTAAAGCTTTCTTT,CASSQGGQTKAFF
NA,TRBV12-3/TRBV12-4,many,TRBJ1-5,TGTGCCAGCAGTTTAGGGCAGGGCTACCAGCCCCAGCATTTT,CASSLGQGYQPQHF
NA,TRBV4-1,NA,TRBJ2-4,TGCGCCAGCAAAGGAACAGAAAAAAACATTCAGTACTTC,CASKGTEKNIQYF
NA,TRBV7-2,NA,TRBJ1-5,TGTGCCAGCAGCTTAGAGGTACTTCAGCCCCAGCATTTT,CASSLEVLQPQHF
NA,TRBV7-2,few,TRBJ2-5,TGTGCCAGCAGCTTACGGCGGGAAGAGACCCAGTACTTC,CASSLRREETQYF
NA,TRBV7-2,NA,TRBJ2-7,TGTGCCAGCAGCTTAGCCGGCTCCCTGGGCTCCTACGAGCAGTACTTC,CASSLAGSLGSYEQYF
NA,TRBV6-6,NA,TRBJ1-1,TGTGCCAGCGGGGAGAGGAGAGGGACTGAAGCTTTCTTT,CASGERRGTEAFF
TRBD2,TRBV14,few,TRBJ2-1,TGTGCCAGCAGCCACCTGACTAGCGGGGGTAATGAGCAGTTCTTC,CASSHLTSGGNEQFF
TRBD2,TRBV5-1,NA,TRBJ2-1,TGCGCCAGCAGCAAGGTTTCTAGCGGATACAATGAGCAGTTCTTC,CASSKVSSGYNEQFF
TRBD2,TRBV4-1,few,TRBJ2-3,TGCGCCAGCAGCCAAGTGGCTAGCGGGGCTTCGACAGATACGCAGTATTTT,CASSQVASGASTDTQYF
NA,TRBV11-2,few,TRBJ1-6,TGTGCCAGCAGCTTGGGACTAGGGGATTATTCACCCCTCCACTTT,CASSLGLGDYSPLHF
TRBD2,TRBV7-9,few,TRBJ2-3,TGTGCCAGCAGCTCACGGACTAGCGGGCGAACGTCAGATACGCAGTATTTT,CASSSRTSGRTSDTQYF
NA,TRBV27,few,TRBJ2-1,TGTGCCAGCAGTCCGCTGGAGTCCCAGGGGGGAGATAAGCAGTTCTTC,CASSPLESQGGDKQFF
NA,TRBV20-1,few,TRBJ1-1,TGCAGTGCTCCGAAGACAGTTTCATCTGAAGCTTTCTTT,CSAPKTVSSEAFF
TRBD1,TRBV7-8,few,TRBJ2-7,TGTGCCAGCAGCCCCGGGACAGAGGTCGAGCAGTACTTC,CASSPGTEVEQYF
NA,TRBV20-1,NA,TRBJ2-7,TGCAGTGTTGGGCCGGGTGCGGGGGCCCTCTCCCACGAGCAGTACTTC,CSVGPGAGALSHEQYF
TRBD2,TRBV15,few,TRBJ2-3,TGTGCCACCCGCATAGGACTAGCGGGCACAGATACGCAGTATTTT,CATRIGLAGTDTQYF
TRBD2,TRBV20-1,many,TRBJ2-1,TGCAGTGCTAGAGATTTGGGGGGGGTCTACAATGAGCAGTTCTTC,CSARDLGGVYNEQFF
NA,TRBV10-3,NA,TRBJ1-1,TGTGCCATCAGTGACCCGGCTAGGGAAATCGAAGCTTTCTTT,CAISDPAREIEAFF
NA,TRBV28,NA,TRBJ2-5,TGTGCCAGCAGTTCAGGGACCGACGAGACCCAGTACTTC,CASSSGTDETQYF
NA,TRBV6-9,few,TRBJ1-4,TGTGCCAGCAGTACCTACAGGGCAACTAATGAAAAACTGTTTTTT,CASSTYRATNEKLFF
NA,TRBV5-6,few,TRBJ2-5,TGTGCCAGCAGCTTGGATGGCAGGGGAGAGACCCAGTACTTC,CASSLDGRGETQYF
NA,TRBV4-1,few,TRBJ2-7,TGCGCCAGCAGCCAAGGGGGCCTAGGACAGACCTACGAGCAGTACTTC,CASSQGGLGQTYEQYF
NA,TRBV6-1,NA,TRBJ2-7,TGTGCCGGGGCGACCGGGCCTCACTCCTACGAGCAGTACTTC,CAGATGPHSYEQYF
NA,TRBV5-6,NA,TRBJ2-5,TGTGCCAGCAGGGAGGGACAGTTACTCCAAGAGACCCAGTACTTC,CASREGQLLQETQYF
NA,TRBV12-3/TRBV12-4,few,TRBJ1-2,TGTGCCAGCAGTTTACGTGTGAAAAGTGGAGGCTACACCTTC,CASSLRVKSGGYTF
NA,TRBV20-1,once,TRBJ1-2,TGCAGTGCGGGGTGGGGGGCTCGCTATGGCTACACCTTC,CSAGWGARYGYTF
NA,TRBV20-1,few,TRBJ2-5,TGCAGTGCTAGAGTGGGGGCTTCCCAAGAGACCCAGTACTTC,CSARVGASQETQYF
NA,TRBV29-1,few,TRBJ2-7,TGCAGCGTGTTGAGGGGCCGGGCGAACGAGCAGTACTTC,CSVLRGRANEQYF
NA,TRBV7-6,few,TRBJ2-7,TGTGCCAGCAGCGGGTCCCGAAGCTCCTACGAGCAGTACTTC,CASSGSRSSYEQYF
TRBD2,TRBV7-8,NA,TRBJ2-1,TGTGCCAGCAGCTTAGACCTAGCGGGGAACAATGAGCAGTTCTTC,CASSLDLAGNNEQFF
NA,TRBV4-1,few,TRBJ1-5,TGCGCCAGCAGCCTACAGGCTACTAATCAGCCCCAGCATTTT,CASSLQATNQPQHF
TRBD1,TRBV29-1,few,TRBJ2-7,TGCAGCGTTGGAGGACAGGGGGCATCCTACGAGCAGTACTTC,CSVGGQGASYEQYF
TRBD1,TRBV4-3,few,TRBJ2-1,TGCGCCAGCAGCCAAGAACCAGGGCAGGGGGCTTGGCAGTTCTTC,CASSQEPGQGAWQFF
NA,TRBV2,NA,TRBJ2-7,TGTGCCAGCAGTCCATTAACGGTTACCTACGAGCAGTACTTC,CASSPLTVTYEQYF
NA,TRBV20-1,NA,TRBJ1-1,TGCCTTCTCTTGGGGAGGGACACTGAAGCTTTCTTT,CLLLGRDTEAFF
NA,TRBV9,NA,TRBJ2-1,TGTGCCAGCGCCCGTATGAGGGTGGTAGAAACGGGCGAGCAGTTCTTC,CASARMRVVETGEQFF
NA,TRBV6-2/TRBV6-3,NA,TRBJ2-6,TGTGCCAGCAAAACGAGGGGAACTGGGGCCAACGTCCTGACTTTC,CASKTRGTGANVLTF